This passage covers 24 T cell receptor beta chains from one sample sequenced in a study of T cells in women clearing cervical HPV infection. Repertoires were generated with immunoSEQ multiplex PCR, while TCRdb's copy carries only in-frame clones and drops some. The sample table sets out 15,000 to 20,000 clones. The sequenced sample was blood buffy coat. The receptor source for this set is a woman between 18 and 70 years old with a cervical HPV16 infection that either progressed to CIN3+ or cleared (not recorded which).

Worth noting for this clone: The missing CDR3 end, 3 residues past where the read stops, is filled in from the germline J gene. V usage is TRBV30 and J usage is TRBJ2-3, with D maybe TRBD1 (5 bases). The CDR3 loop spans 15 amino acids. Per germline, CDR1 GTSNPN and CDR2 SVGIG (reference sequence). Incomplete CDR3 DNA: TGTGCCTGGAATGGTGGGGCAGCGAGCAATCAGCCG. Amino acids: CAWNGGAASNQP. The complete CDR3 protein is CAWNGGAASNQPQYF.

Notes on this clone: A junction end diverges from the germline sequence, so it may reflect a read error. With the read ending 3 residues before the CDR3 end, the germline J gene is used to fill in that end. Within the sample, other DNA sequences also encode this same CDR3. J is TRBJ1-3 and V is TRBV11-2, with unresolved D. The CDR3 spans 11 residues. Per germline, CDR1 SGHAT and CDR2 FQNNGV. The CDR3: CASSQKNTIYF. CDR3 bases read: TGTGCCAGCAGCCAGAAGAACACA.

On this clone: The read comes to an end 3 residues before the CDR3 does, leaving the germline J gene to fill in the end. The chain uses TRBV5-1 and TRBJ2-2, with D perhaps TRBD2 (6 bases). Per the germline V gene, CDR1 is SGHRS and CDR2 is YFSETQ. CDR3 size: 16 residues. Trimming stripped 2 bases from V and 3 bases from J, with 14 bases between. The DNA read from the CDR3 is TGCGCCAGCAGCTTAGTCGGGACTGCTTACACCGGGGAG. Translation gives CASSLVGTAYTGE. The whole CDR3 sequence reads CASSLVGTAYTGELFF.

Concerning this clone: The read is 3 residues too short to cover the CDR3 end, so that end is filled in from the germline J gene. The chain couples TRBV7-2 to TRBJ2-4; D unclear. Trimming left V 0 bases short and J 0 bases short, with 9 bases between. Germline V gene sequence: CDR1 SGHTA, CDR2 FQGNSA. The CDR3 extends over 16 amino acids. The sequenced part of the CDR3 DNA is TGTGCCAGCAGCTTAGCATTTCGAGGAGCCAAAAACATT. Translation: CASSLAFRGAKNI. The CDR3 in full is CASSLAFRGAKNIQYF.

Comment on this clone: The read is 3 residues too short to cover the CDR3 end, so that end is filled in from the germline J gene. The chain uses TRBV6-2 or TRBV6-3 and TRBJ1-1; the match to TRBD1 covers 9 bases. Germline loops: CDR1 MNHEY, CDR2 SVGEGT. The V and J ends lost 6 bases and 0 bases, in that order; junction bases with no gene match: 2. The CDR3 has 14 amino acids. CDR3 region: CASRGTGLNTEAFF. CDR3 DNA (partial): TGTGCCAGCAGGGGGACAGGGTTGAACACTGAA.

This CDR3 is CASSPLGGQVYEQYF. CDR3 DNA (partial): TGTGCCAGCAGCCCTTTAGGAGGACAGGTATACGAG. The V call is TRBV7-2, the J call TRBJ2-7, with 7 nucleotides matching TRBD1. From the germline J gene comes the end of the CDR3, since the read stops 3 residues before it. CDR1 is SGHTA and CDR2 is FQGNSA in the germline V gene. The CDR3 length is 15 residues. V was pared by 5 bases and J by 4 bases, with 11 bases of the junction left unmatched.

About this clone: The read finishes 3 residues shy of the CDR3 end, and the germline J gene is used to complete it. The rearrangement links TRBV30 to TRBJ2-3, with D possibly TRBD2 on 7 matching bases. Per the germline V gene, CDR1 is GTSNPN and CDR2 is SVGIG (reference sequence). The CDR3 spans 15 residues. CDR3 sequence reads: CAGGAGPRFGETQYF. The DNA read from the CDR3 is TGTGCCGGGGGGGCGGGGCCGCGATTTGGAGAGACG.

For this clone: The read falls 3 residues short of the CDR3 end, and the missing part is taken from the germline J gene. This chain links TRBV30 with TRBJ1-4; D gene uncertain. In germline, CDR1 is GTSNPN, CDR2 SVGIG (reference sequence). The CDR3 is made up of 11 amino acids. Partial CDR3 DNA: TGTGCCTGGAGTACCACCGGGGTA. It encodes CAWSTTGV. The entire CDR3 is CAWSTTGVLFF. Full variable domain (remainder filled in from reference TRBV30 and TRBJ1-4): SQTIHQWPATLVQPVGSPLSLECTVEGTSNPNLYWYRQAAGRGLQLLFYSVGIGQISSEVPQNLSASRPQDRQFILSSKKLLLSDSGFYLCAWSTTGVLFFGSGTQLSVL.

As for this clone: The CDR3 end falls 3 residues outside the read, so it is completed with the germline J gene. This chain joins TRBV29-1 and TRBJ2-1; no clear D gene. Germline loops: CDR1 SQVTM, CDR2 ANQGSEA. The germline V and J ends were trimmed by 5 bases and 2 bases, with 7 bases remaining between them. CDR3 size: 12 residues. CDR3 DNA, as far as it was read: TGCAGCGTTCTGTTCCCCTACAATGAG. This translates into CSVLFPYNE. From start to end, the CDR3 is CSVLFPYNEQFF.

Turning to this clone: The read ends 3 residues shy of where the CDR3 ends; the end is completed using the germline J gene. The chain is built from TRBV19 and TRBJ2-5; the match to TRBD1 covers 9 bases. Germline V gene data show CDR1 as LNHDA and CDR2 as SQIVND (reference sequence). V was clipped by 5 bases and J by 4 bases; unmatched bases: 5. The CDR3 extends over 14 amino acids. Incomplete CDR3 DNA: TGTGCCAGTAGTGAGACAGGGGGAGGAGAGACC. Translated: CASSETGGGET. The CDR3, in full, reads CASSETGGGETQYF.

In the case of this clone: The read terminates 3 residues before the CDR3 end, so the remaining end is supplied by the germline J gene. The chain has TRBV7-2 and TRBJ1-2; a possible D gene is TRBD1 (6 bases). Germline CDR1 is SGHTA and CDR2 is FQGNSA. There are 14 residues in the CDR3. The CDR3 sequence: CASSSQGAYNDYTF. CDR3 bases read: TGTGCCAGCAGCTCACAGGGTGCCTACAATGAC.

Regarding this clone: The read halts 3 residues ahead of the CDR3 end, with the missing end drawn from the germline J gene. The J gene is TRBJ2-1, the V gene TRBV18; 7 bases match TRBD1. Germline values: CDR1 KGHSH, CDR2 LQKENI. This CDR3 has 13 amino acids. J was trimmed by 5 bases and V by 3 bases; bases with no gene match: 1. The CDR3 spells CASSPGTDNEQFF. The DNA read from the CDR3 is TGTGCCAGCTCACCCGGGACAGACAATGAG.

As for this clone: The CDR3 extends 3 residues past the end of the read, so its final part is completed from the germline J gene. The rearrangement uses TRBV7-2 and TRBJ1-2; 7 bases line up with TRBD1. Germline V gene sequence: CDR1 SGHTA, CDR2 FQGNSA. The V and J ends lost 5 bases and 7 bases, in that order; junction bases with no gene match: 7. The CDR3 has 13 residues. CDR3 protein: CASSPQGQRGYTF. The covered CDR3 bases are TGTGCCAGCAGCCCACAGGGACAGCGTGGC.

Of note for this clone: From the germline J gene comes the end of the CDR3, since the read stops 3 residues before it. V and J are TRBV7-2 and TRBJ2-2; possible D gene TRBD2, 6 bases. With 1 base removed from V and 7 bases from J, the gap between germline ends came to 13 bases. Germline V CDR1 and CDR2: SGHTA, FQGNSA. CDR3 length: 15 residues. The CDR3 DNA, read in part, is TGTGCCAGCAGCTTAGGAGGGGACTTGAACGGGGAG. The encoded protein is CASSLGGDLNGE. The whole CDR3 region reads CASSLGGDLNGELFF.

Comments on this clone: The missing CDR3 end, 3 residues past where the read stops, is filled in from the germline J gene. The V and J genes are TRBV11-2 and TRBJ2-2, with TRBD2 identical over 7 bases. CDR3 length: 14 amino acids. The germline CDR1 and CDR2 sequences are SGHAT and FQNNGV. This CDR3 reads CASSLMGGNSPLFF. The sequenced part of the CDR3 DNA is TGTGCCAGCTCTCTCATGGGGGGGAATTCACCG.

Note on this clone: The read falls 3 residues short of the CDR3 end, and the missing part is taken from the germline J gene. The chain joins TRBV6-2 or TRBV6-3 to TRBJ1-2, with a possible D match to TRBD1 (5 bases). CDR3 length: 17 residues. CDR1 MNHEY and CDR2 SVGEGT come from the germline V gene. The CDR3 is CASNNGGLAGDSYDYTF. The CDR3 DNA, read in part, is TGTGCCAGCAACAACGGAGGGCTAGCGGGGGACTCCTACGAC.

A note on this clone: The CDR3 extends 3 residues past the end of the read, so its final part is completed from the germline J gene. The gene calls are TRBV7-9 and TRBJ1-1; D might be TRBD1 (6 bases). This CDR3 is built from 15 residues. Germline lookup yields CDR1 SEHNR and CDR2 FQNEAQ (reference sequence). The germline V and J ends were trimmed by 2 bases and 5 bases, with 15 bases remaining between them. CDR3 DNA (partial): TGTGCCAGCAGCTTACCCCCCAGGGGAGGGACTGAA. Protein sequence: CASSLPPRGGTE. The whole CDR3 sequence reads CASSLPPRGGTEAFF.

The CDR3 spells CASSPLAGVTGELFF. CDR3 DNA, as far as it was read: TGTGCCAGCAGCCCACTAGCGGGGGTCACCGGGGAG. The V gene is TRBV7-6, the J gene TRBJ2-2; 11 positions match TRBD2. The DNA ends 3 residues before the CDR3 does, and the rest of the CDR3 is filled in from the germline J gene. The germline CDR1 and CDR2 sequences are SGHVS and FNYEAQ. The length of the CDR3 is 15 residues. The V and J ends lost 5 bases and 4 bases, in that order; junction bases with no gene match: 3. Together with reference TRBV7-6 and TRBJ2-2, the CDR3 gives the full variable domain: GAGVSQSPRYKVTKRGQDVALRCDPISGHVSLYWYRQALGQGPEFLTYFNYEAQQDKSGLPNDRFSAERPEGSISTLTIQRTEQRDSAMYRCASSPLAGVTGELFFGEGSRLTVL.

On this clone itself: The read is 3 residues too short to cover the CDR3 end, so that end is filled in from the germline J gene. The chain joins TRBV20-1 to TRBJ2-7; TRBD2 agrees at 9 bases. Losses at the gene ends were 5 bases for V and 5 bases for J; bases not matched to a gene: 10. Looked up from germline, CDR1 is DFQATT and CDR2 is SNEGSKA (reference sequence). There are 14 residues in the CDR3. This CDR3 reads CSADPLAGHDEQYF. Partial CDR3 DNA: TGCAGTGCTGACCCCCTAGCGGGGCATGACGAG.

Concerning this clone: The read comes to an end 3 residues before the CDR3 does, leaving the germline J gene to fill in the end. This chain joins TRBV11-2 and TRBJ2-5; D uncertain. Trimming stripped 3 bases from V and 5 bases from J, with 10 bases between. From germline, CDR1 is SGHAT and CDR2 FQNNGV. The CDR3 extends over 13 amino acids. The part of the CDR3 DNA that was read is TGTGCCAGCAGCTTTCAAATCGGGGAGACC. Its protein product is CASSFQIGET. The complete CDR3 reads CASSFQIGETQYF.

Regarding this clone: The read comes to an end 3 residues before the CDR3 does, leaving the germline J gene to fill in the end. V usage is TRBV2 and J usage is TRBJ1-2, with TRBD1 as a possible D gene (6 bases). CDR3 length: 14 amino acids. CDR1 and CDR2 from the germline V gene are SNHLY and FYNNEI. Trimming took 2 bases from V and 7 from J, leaving 14 bases between them. CDR3 sequence reads: CASSELTGVVGYTF. CDR3 DNA, as far as it was read: TGTGCCAGCAGTGAACTGACAGGTGTGGTTGGC.

Comments on this clone: From the germline J gene comes the end of the CDR3, since the read stops 3 residues before it. V gene TRBV5-1 combines with J gene TRBJ1-2; no firm D call. V shed 2 bases and J shed 6 bases, with 5 bases lying between them. The CDR3 consists of 11 residues. Germline V gives CDR1 SGHRS, CDR2 YFSETQ. CDR3 loop: CASSFGDGYTF. CDR3 DNA, as far as it was read: TGCGCCAGCAGCTTCGGGGATGGC.

On this clone itself: The read ends 3 residues early relative to the CDR3; the germline J gene fills the gap. The chain recombines TRBV7-9 with TRBJ1-2; D remains unclear. CDR3 size: 12 residues. CDR1 is SEHNR and CDR2 is FQNEAQ in the germline V gene (reference sequence). The sequenced CDR3 bases are TGTGCCAGCAGCTCGCGCGGAGATACC. It encodes CASSSRGDT. The complete CDR3 sequence is CASSSRGDTYTF.

With respect to this clone: The sequence runs out 3 residues before the end of the CDR3; the remainder is reconstructed from the germline J gene. The genes are TRBV30 and TRBJ2-4; the match to TRBD1 covers 7 bases. CDR1 and CDR2 (germline): GTSNPN, SVGIG (reference sequence). The CDR3 is 13 amino acids. Partial CDR3 DNA: TGTGCCTGGAGCCTTAACAGGGGCTATGGT. Its translation is CAWSLNRGYG. The full CDR3 protein reads CAWSLNRGYGQYF. Supplemented by reference TRBV30 and TRBJ2-4, the full variable domain reads SQTIHQWPATLVQPVGSPLSLECTVEGTSNPNLYWYRQAAGRGLQLLFYSVGIGQISSEVPQNLSASRPQDRQFILSSKKLLLSDSGFYLCAWSLNRGYGQYFGAGTRLSVL.